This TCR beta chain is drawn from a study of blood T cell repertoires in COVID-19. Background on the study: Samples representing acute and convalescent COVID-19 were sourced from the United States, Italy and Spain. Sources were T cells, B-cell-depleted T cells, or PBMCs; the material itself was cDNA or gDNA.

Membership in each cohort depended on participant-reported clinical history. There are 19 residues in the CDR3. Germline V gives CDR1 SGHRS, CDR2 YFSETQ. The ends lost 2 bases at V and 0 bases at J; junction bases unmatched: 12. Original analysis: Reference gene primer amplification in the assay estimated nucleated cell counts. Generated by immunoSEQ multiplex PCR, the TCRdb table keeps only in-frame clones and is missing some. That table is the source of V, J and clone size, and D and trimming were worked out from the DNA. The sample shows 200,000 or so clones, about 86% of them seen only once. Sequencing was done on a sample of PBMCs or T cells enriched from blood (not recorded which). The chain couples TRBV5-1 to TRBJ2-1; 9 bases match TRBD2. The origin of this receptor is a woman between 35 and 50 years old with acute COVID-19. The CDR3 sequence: CASSLPQAGGSSSYNEQFF. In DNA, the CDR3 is TGCGCCAGCAGCTTACCCCAAGCGGGAGGTTCCAGCTCCTACAATGAGCAGTTCTTC.